These 17 T cell receptor beta chains came from one sample sequenced in a study of cytomegalovirus exposure and HLA in healthy donors. Method: immunoSEQ multiplex PCR; TCRdb's copy keeps in-frame clones and lacks some. The data show tens of thousands of clones, 95% to 97% seen once. Sequences were obtained from PBMCs. All receptors derive from a young man in good health and CMV-seronegative.

The gene calls are TRBV7-2 and TRBJ1-1; unclear D gene. Trimming removed 6 bases at V and 0 bases at J, with 17 bases between. The germline V gene encodes CDR1 SGHTA and CDR2 FQGNSA. The CDR3 is 16 residues long. The CDR3 DNA reads as TGTGCCAGCAGGTACGGCGGACTATCCATGAACACTGAAGCTTTCTTT. Protein product: CASRYGGLSMNTEAFF.

This rearrangement joins TRBV10-2 to TRBJ1-6, with a possible D match to TRBD1 (6 bases). Trimming took off 3 bases at V and 5 bases at J, with 11 bases between the two ends. The CDR3 runs to 15 residues. Germline values: CDR1 WSHSY, CDR2 SAAADI. The CDR3: CASSDGTKNNSPLHF. CDR3 nucleotides: TGCGCCAGCAGTGACGGGACAAAAAATAATTCACCCCTCCACTTT.

The V call is TRBV2, the J call TRBJ1-5, with a possible D match to TRBD1 (5 bases). The CDR3 has 12 amino acids. Trimming took off 9 bases at V and 3 bases at J, with 9 bases between the two ends. Germline values: CDR1 SNHLY, CDR2 FYNNEI. The CDR3 sequence is CASDSNNQPQHF. CDR3 bases: TGTGCCAGTGACAGTAACAATCAGCCCCAGCATTTT.

This clone is a singleton in its sample. The chain recombines TRBV27 with TRBJ2-4; 7 bases align to TRBD1. The CDR3 has 12 amino acids. J lost 8 bases, V lost 5 bases, and 3 bases had no gene match. Germline CDR1 reads MNHEY; CDR2 reads SMNVEV (reference sequence). CDR3 bases: TGTGCCAGCAGTCCTACAGGGGACATTCAGTACTTC. Translating it yields CASSPTGDIQYF.

The V gene is TRBV27, the J gene TRBJ1-2, with a possible D match to TRBD1 (5 bases). V gave up 5 bases and J gave up 5 bases, with 6 bases separating them. CDR3 length: 11 residues. CDR1 is MNHEY and CDR2 is SMNVEV in the germline V gene (reference sequence). The CDR3 DNA reads as TGTGCCAGCAGTGCAGGGTATGGCTACACCTTC. Amino acid sequence: CASSAGYGYTF.

The chain employs TRBV2 and TRBJ2-7, with TRBD1 as a possible D gene (5 bases). Trimming stripped 4 bases from V and 3 bases from J, with 13 bases between. The germline gives CDR1 SNHLY, CDR2 FYNNEI. CDR3 length: 14 amino acids. The CDR3 protein is CASSGQFRVYEQYF. Here the CDR3 DNA reads TGTGCCAGCAGTGGACAGTTCAGGGTCTACGAGCAGTACTTC. Full variable domain (outside the CDR3, taken from reference TRBV2 and TRBJ2-7): EPEVTQTPSHQVTQMGQEVILRCVPISNHLYFYWYRQILGQKVEFLVSFYNNEISEKSEIFDDQFSVERPDGSNFTLKIRSTKLEDSAMYFCASSGQFRVYEQYFGPGTRLTVT.

CDR3 bases: TGTGCCAGCAGTTACTCTCAGGAAAACATTCAGTACTTC. This gives the protein CASSYSQENIQYF. The V call is TRBV6-6, the J call TRBJ2-4, with D uncertain. There are 13 residues in the CDR3. Germline assignment: CDR1 MNHNY and CDR2 SVGAGI (reference sequence). V gave up 0 bases and J gave up 5 bases, with 5 bases separating them.

The V call is TRBV19, the J call TRBJ1-1, with D perhaps TRBD1 (6 bases). The CDR3 is made up of 14 amino acids. The V and J ends lost 7 bases and 4 bases respectively, with 16 bases between them. The germline V gene has CDR1 LNHDA and CDR2 SQIVND (reference sequence). The CDR3 DNA sequence: TGTGCCAGTACCGAATGGGGGCGCGGCACTGAAGCTTTCTTT. It encodes CASTEWGRGTEAFF.

V is TRBV11-1 and J is TRBJ2-7, with D perhaps matching TRBD2 (7 bases). The germline V gene encodes CDR1 SGHAT and CDR2 FQDESV (reference sequence). The CDR3 runs to 14 residues. Deletions cut 3 bases from V and 7 bases from J, with 16 bases between. CDR3 sequence (DNA): TGTGCCAGCAGCTTTTCGGCGGGGGCCGAGGAGCAGTACTTC. This gives the protein CASSFSAGAEEQYF.

The DNA of the CDR3 is TGTGCCAGCGAGGGCCGTGAGGGGTTCGGGGGAAAGACCCAGTACTTC. Its protein is CASEGREGFGGKTQYF. The chain employs TRBV27 and TRBJ2-5; D might be TRBD2 (6 bases). V lost 8 bases and J 6 bases, leaving 25 bases between the germline ends. Germline V gene lookup returns CDR1 MNHEY and CDR2 SMNVEV (reference sequence). This CDR3 has 16 residues.

The rearrangement links TRBV18 to TRBJ1-4, with 7 bases fitting TRBD1. V lost 3 bases, J lost 5 bases, and 3 bases stayed unmatched. Germline CDR1 and CDR2: KGHSH and LQKENI. The CDR3 is 14 amino acids. CDR3 nucleotides: TGTGCCAGCTCACCCGGGACAGTGAATGAAAAACTGTTTTTT. Its translation: CASSPGTVNEKLFF.

This rearrangement joins TRBV9 to TRBJ1-1; 9 bases match TRBD1. CDR1 is SGDLS and CDR2 is YYNGEE in the germline V gene. Trimming took 4 bases from V and 4 from J; bases not matched to a gene: 5. The CDR3 is 14 amino acids. The CDR3 spells CASSPRTGATEAFF. For the CDR3, the DNA is TGTGCCAGCAGCCCCAGGACAGGGGCCACTGAAGCTTTCTTT.

V usage is TRBV7-9 and J usage is TRBJ2-2; TRBD1 might be the D (6 bases). CDR1 SEHNR and CDR2 FQNEAQ come from the germline V gene (reference sequence). The CDR3 consists of 15 residues. V shed 2 bases and J shed 2 bases, with 9 bases lying between them. The CDR3 loop reads CASSLSRGNTGELFF. CDR3 nucleotide sequence: TGTGCCAGCAGCTTATCCAGGGGTAACACCGGGGAGCTGTTTTTT.

This clone was seen only once. CDR3 nucleotides: TGTGCCAGCAGCTCGGGACTAGCGGGAGGGGTTTGGGGAGAGACCCAGTACTTC. It translates to CASSSGLAGGVWGETQYF. The chain couples TRBV7-9 to TRBJ2-5; 16 bases agree with TRBD2. V shed 4 bases, J shed 4 bases, and the junction held 9 bases outside the gene matches. The CDR3 consists of 18 residues. Germline V gives CDR1 SEHNR, CDR2 FQNEAQ (reference sequence).

This chain links TRBV6-5 with TRBJ1-2; D call uncertain. There are 15 residues in the CDR3. V was shortened by 0 bases and J by 0 bases, with 8 bases between the two germline ends. Germline V gene sequence: CDR1 MNHEY, CDR2 SVGAGI. The chain's CDR3 is CASSYSRLANYGYTF. The CDR3 nucleotides are TGTGCCAGCAGTTACTCGCGGTTAGCTAACTATGGCTACACCTTC.

J is TRBJ1-1 and V is TRBV28; possibly TRBD1 for D (5 bases). CDR3 length equals 12 residues. V lost 3 bases and J lost 11, with 13 bases in between. Germline V gene sequence: CDR1 MDHEN, CDR2 SYDVKM. The CDR3 sequence: CASSFRAGRAFF. The CDR3 DNA follows: TGTGCCAGCAGTTTTAGGGCAGGGCGGGCTTTCTTT.

The V call is TRBV9, the J call TRBJ2-2; 7 bases map to TRBD1. V shed 3 bases and J 4 bases; nucleotides not matched to a gene: 9. The CDR3 has 16 amino acids. In germline, CDR1 is SGDLS, CDR2 YYNGEE. CDR3 in amino acids: CASSGDRDSITGELFF. In DNA, the CDR3 is TGTGCCAGCAGCGGAGACCGGGACAGCATCACCGGGGAGCTGTTTTTT.